This T cell receptor (beta chain) derives from a study of T cell responses to AZD1222 COVID-19 vaccine. The data were produced by immunoSEQ multiplex PCR, yet TCRdb's version contains in-frame clones alone and is incomplete. The sample includes fewer than 200,000 clones, around 88% of them seen just once. Germline values: CDR1 SGHAT, CDR2 FQDESV (reference sequence). J lost 2 bases, V lost 8 bases, and 5 bases had no gene match. The CDR3 extends over 14 amino acids. This chain links TRBV11-1 with TRBJ2-3, with 9 bases fitting TRBD1. The specimen was peripheral blood, collected 28 days after the second AZD1222 dose. The receptor comes from an adult who received the AZD1222 COVID-19 vaccine. CDR3 in amino acids: CASAQGAHTDTQYF. The CDR3 nucleotides are TGTGCCAGCGCACAGGGGGCCCACACAGATACGCAGTATTTT. Using reference TRBV11-1 and TRBJ2-3 for the parts outside the CDR3, the full variable domain is EAEVAQSPRYKITEKSQAVAFWCDPISGHATLYWYRQILGQGPELLVQFQDESVVDDSQLPKDRFSAERLKGVDSTLKIQPAELGDSAMYLCASAQGAHTDTQYFGPGTRLTVL.